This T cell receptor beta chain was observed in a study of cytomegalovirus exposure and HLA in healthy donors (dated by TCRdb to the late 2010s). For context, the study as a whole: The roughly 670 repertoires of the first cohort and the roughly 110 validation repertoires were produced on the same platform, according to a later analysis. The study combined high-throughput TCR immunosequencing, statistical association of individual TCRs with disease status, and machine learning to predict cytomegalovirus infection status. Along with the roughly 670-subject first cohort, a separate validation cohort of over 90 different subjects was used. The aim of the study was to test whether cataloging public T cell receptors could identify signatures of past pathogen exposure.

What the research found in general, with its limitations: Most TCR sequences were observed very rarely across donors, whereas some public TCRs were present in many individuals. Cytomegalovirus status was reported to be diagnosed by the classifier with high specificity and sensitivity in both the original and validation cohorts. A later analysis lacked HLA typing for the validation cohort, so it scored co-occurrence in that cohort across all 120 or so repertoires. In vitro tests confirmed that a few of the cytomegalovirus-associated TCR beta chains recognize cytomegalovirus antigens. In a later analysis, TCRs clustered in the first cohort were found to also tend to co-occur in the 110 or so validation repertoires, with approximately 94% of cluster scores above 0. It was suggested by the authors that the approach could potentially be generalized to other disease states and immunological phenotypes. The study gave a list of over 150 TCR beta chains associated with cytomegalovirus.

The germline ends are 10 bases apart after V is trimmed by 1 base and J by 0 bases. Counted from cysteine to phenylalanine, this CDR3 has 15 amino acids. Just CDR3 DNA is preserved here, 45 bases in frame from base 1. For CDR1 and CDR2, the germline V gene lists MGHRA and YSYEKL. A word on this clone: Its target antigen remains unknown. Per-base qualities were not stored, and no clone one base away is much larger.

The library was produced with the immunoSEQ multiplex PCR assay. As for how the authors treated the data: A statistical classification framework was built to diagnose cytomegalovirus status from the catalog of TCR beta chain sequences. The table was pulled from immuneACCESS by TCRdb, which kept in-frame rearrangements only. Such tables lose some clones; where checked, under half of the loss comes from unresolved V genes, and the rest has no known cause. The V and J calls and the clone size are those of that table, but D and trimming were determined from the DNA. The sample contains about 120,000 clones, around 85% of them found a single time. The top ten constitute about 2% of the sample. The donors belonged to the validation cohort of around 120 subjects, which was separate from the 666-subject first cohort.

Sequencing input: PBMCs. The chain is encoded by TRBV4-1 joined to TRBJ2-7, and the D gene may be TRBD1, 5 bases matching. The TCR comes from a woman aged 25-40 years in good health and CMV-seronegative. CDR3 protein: CASSQVTGPSYEQYF. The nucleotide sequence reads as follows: TGCGCCAGCAGCCAAGTTACAGGACCCTCCTACGAGCAGTACTTC.